This T cell receptor beta chain was recovered during a study of T-cell memory formation after mild COVID-19. Study context: Among the donors, TCR clusters were largely specific to each donor.

Findings and limits, study-wide: The finding that pre-infection memory included some responding clones suggested that cross-reactive memory joined. CD4+ contracting clones were found mainly in CM and EM, and CD8+ ones in EMRA. The study found balanced CD4/CD8 in clones contracting day 15 to 85 and a CD4+ lean in later expanders.

TCRdb passed the 5' RACE reads through MiXCR, listing each CDR3 protein once. Among about 430,000 distinct CDR3 sequences listed, around 24% were seen once. Germline V lookup: CDR1 GTSNPN, CDR2 SVGIG (reference sequence). V trimming: 0 bases; J trimming: 6 bases; junction bases outside the gene matches: 7. The CDR3 has 15 residues. This clonotype has more than one count but fewer than ten. Its target is unknown. Sequencing input: PBMCs or a T cell subset sorted from them (not recorded which). The TCR originated in an adult woman who had mild COVID-19 (a few samples of this study predate the infection). Cell type and time point are not known. This chain joins TRBV30 and TRBJ2-3; 9 bases line up with TRBD2. The CDR3, as DNA: TGTGCCTGGAGTGTAGGTAGCGGGAGTACGGATACGCAGTATTTT. Translation: CAWSVGSGSTDTQYF. Full variable domain (missing parts from reference TRBV30 and TRBJ2-3): SQTIHQWPATLVQPVGSPLSLECTVEGTSNPNLYWYRQAAGRGLQLLFYSVGIGQISSEVPQNLSASRPQDRQFILSSKKLLLSDSGFYLCAWSVGSGSTDTQYFGPGTRLTVL.